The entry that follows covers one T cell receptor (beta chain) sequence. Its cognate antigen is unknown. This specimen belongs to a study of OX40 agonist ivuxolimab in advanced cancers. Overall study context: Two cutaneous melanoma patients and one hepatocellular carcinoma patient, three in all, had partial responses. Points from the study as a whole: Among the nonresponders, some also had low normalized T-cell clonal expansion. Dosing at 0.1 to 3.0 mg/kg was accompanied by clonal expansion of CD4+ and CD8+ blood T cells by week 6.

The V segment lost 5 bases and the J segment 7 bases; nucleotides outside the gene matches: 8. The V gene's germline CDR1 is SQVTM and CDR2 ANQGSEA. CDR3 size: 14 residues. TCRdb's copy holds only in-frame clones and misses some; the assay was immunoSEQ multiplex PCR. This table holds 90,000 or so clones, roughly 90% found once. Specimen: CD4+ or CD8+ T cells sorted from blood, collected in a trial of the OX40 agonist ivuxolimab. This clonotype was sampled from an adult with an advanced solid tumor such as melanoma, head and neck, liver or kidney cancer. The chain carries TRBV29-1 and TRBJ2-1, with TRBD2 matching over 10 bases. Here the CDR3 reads CSVLASGSPNEQFF. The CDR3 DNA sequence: TGCAGCGTTCTGGCTAGCGGGAGTCCGAATGAGCAGTTCTTC.